A single sample is the source of the 25 T cell receptor beta chains below, sequenced in a study of cytomegalovirus exposure and HLA in healthy donors (dated by TCRdb to the late 2010s). The receptor library was made with the immunoSEQ multiplex PCR assay. For the multiplex PCR, a mixture combining 60 forward primers for TCR Vbeta segments and 13 reverse primers for TCR Jbeta segments was used. TCRdb took over this immuneACCESS table, retaining in-frame rearrangements with V and J assigned. Such tables are incomplete; in checked studies, under half of the missing clones stem from an unresolved V gene, and the remainder is unexplained. The sample profile shows 85,000 to 95,000 clones; over 65% of them were found once. The ten largest account for about 22% of the sample. Sequenced: PBMCs. Source of these receptors: a man aged 25 to 40 in good health and CMV-seropositive.

The CDR3, as DNA: TGTGCCAGCAGTCTTTCATGGCCGGGAACGAACGAGCAGTACTTC. Protein sequence: CASSLSWPGTNEQYF. V usage is TRBV28 and J usage is TRBJ2-7; D might be TRBD2 (5 bases). CDR1 and CDR2 from the germline V gene are MDHEN and SYDVKM. The CDR3 length is 15 residues. Trimming left V 5 bases short and J 5 bases short, with 19 bases between.

The chain has TRBV6-5 and TRBJ1-2, with TRBD1 matching 8 bases. CDR1 and CDR2 from the germline V gene are MNHEY and SVGAGI. V lost 5 bases and J lost 2; bases outside the gene matches: 4. CDR3 length equals 14 residues. The CDR3 spells CASSPRTGNYGYTF. The CDR3 DNA sequence: TGTGCCAGCAGTCCTAGGACAGGGAACTATGGCTACACCTTC.

This chain links TRBV6-1 with TRBJ1-5; a weak D match, TRBD1 (5 bases). CDR1 is MNHNS and CDR2 is SASEGT in the germline V gene. The germline V and J ends were trimmed by 2 bases and 6 bases, with 23 bases remaining between them. The CDR3 is made up of 18 amino acids. This CDR3 reads CASSEKGIRSQGGQPQHF. DNA of the CDR3: TGTGCCAGCAGTGAAAAGGGGATCCGCTCTCAAGGCGGTCAGCCCCAGCATTTT.

V is TRBV6-5 and J is TRBJ2-7, with TRBD1 identical over 7 bases. V lost 5 bases, J lost 2 bases, and 9 bases stayed unmatched. The CDR3 sequence is 15 residues long. Germline V gene lookup returns CDR1 MNHEY and CDR2 SVGAGI. CDR3 residues: CASSRDRQGPYEQYF. DNA of the CDR3: TGTGCCAGCAGTCGGGATCGACAGGGTCCCTACGAGCAGTACTTC.

The rearrangement links TRBV27 to TRBJ2-7; 7 bases line up with TRBD1. Germline V gene lookup returns CDR1 MNHEY and CDR2 SMNVEV (reference sequence). The CDR3 loop spans 12 amino acids. The ends lost 4 bases at V and 3 bases at J; junction bases unmatched: 0. For the CDR3, the DNA is TGTGCCAGCAGTTACAGGGGCTACGAGCAGTACTTC. As protein: CASSYRGYEQYF.

This rearrangement joins TRBV7-8 to TRBJ1-4; possible D gene TRBD1, 5 bases. Deletions cut 1 base from V and 7 bases from J, with 16 bases between. The CDR3 is 16 amino acids. The germline V gene encodes CDR1 SGHVS and CDR2 FQNEAQ. For the CDR3, the DNA is TGTGCCAGCAGCTTAGATTATAGGGGCAGTGGTGAAAAACTGTTTTTT. Its protein product is CASSLDYRGSGEKLFF.

V and J are TRBV15 and TRBJ1-1; 7 bases match TRBD1. The CDR3 covers 15 residues. J was trimmed by 2 bases and V by 5 bases; bases with no gene match: 8. Germline V lookup: CDR1 LNHNV, CDR2 YYDKDF (reference sequence). CDR3 sequence reads: CATSPRTGLNTEAFF. The CDR3 nucleotides read TGTGCCACCAGCCCGAGGACAGGCCTAAACACTGAAGCTTTCTTT.

The chain joins TRBV7-2 to TRBJ2-7; a possible D gene is TRBD1 (6 bases). This CDR3 is built from 14 residues. Germline V gives CDR1 SGHTA, CDR2 FQGNSA. With 8 bases removed from V and 4 bases from J, the gap between germline ends came to 18 bases. In DNA form, the CDR3 reads TGTGCCAGCTCCCCCTCGGACAGAGGATACGAGCAGTACTTC. Protein: CASSPSDRGYEQYF.

This rearrangement joins TRBV27 to TRBJ2-7; TRBD2 matches at 11 bases. Germline trimming cut 5 bases from V and 6 bases from J; bases unmatched to any gene: 12. The CDR3 is made up of 16 amino acids. CDR1 and CDR2 (germline): MNHEY, SMNVEV (reference sequence). As DNA, the CDR3 is TGTGCCAGCAGTAGGGAGGAGGGGACTAGCGGCTTCGAGCAGTACTTC. Its translation is CASSREEGTSGFEQYF.

The chain recombines TRBV6-6 with TRBJ1-1; D is ambiguous. V lost 7 bases, J lost 4 bases, and 16 bases lay in between. Germline V lookup: CDR1 MNHNY, CDR2 SVGAGI (reference sequence). This CDR3 has 14 residues. In DNA form, the CDR3 reads TGTGCCAGCAAGAGGACGTCTACTAGCACTGAAGCTTTCTTT. This translates into CASKRTSTSTEAFF.

This rearrangement joins TRBV12-2 to TRBJ1-1; whether TRBD1, the table's D call, matches the DNA was not checked. TRBV12-2 is a recognized pseudogene. This CDR3 contains 21 residues. The CDR3 loop reads CASRLGIRPNFAGILVTEAFF. CDR3 bases: TGTGCAAGTCGCTTAGGTATTAGGCCGAACTTTGCAGGGATACTGGTCACTGAAGCTTTCTTT.

The gene calls are TRBV27 and TRBJ2-7; possibly TRBD1 for D (5 bases). V was clipped by 5 bases and J by 0 bases, with 17 bases between them. CDR1 is MNHEY, CDR2 SMNVEV, per germline (reference sequence). The CDR3 totals 16 residues. The chain's CDR3 is CASSPADDSLSYEQYF. CDR3 nucleotide sequence: TGTGCCAGCAGTCCAGCCGACGACAGCCTCTCCTACGAGCAGTACTTC.

CDR3 amino acids: CASSTGTGEAYGYTF. The CDR3 DNA reads as TGTGCCAGCAGTACCGGGACAGGGGAAGCCTATGGCTACACCTTC. V and J are TRBV6-5 and TRBJ1-2, with TRBD1 matching over 10 bases. Germline CDR1 MNHEY, CDR2 SVGAGI. The V segment lost 5 bases and the J segment 4 bases; nucleotides outside the gene matches: 7. This CDR3 spans 15 amino acids.

The chain recombines TRBV7-8 with TRBJ1-4; maybe TRBD1 (6 bases). Germline V gene data show CDR1 as SGHVS and CDR2 as FQNEAQ. The CDR3 loop spans 15 amino acids. V lost 5 bases and J lost 7, with 17 bases in between. The CDR3 here is CASSPAGGASEKLFF. In DNA, the CDR3 is TGTGCCAGCAGCCCCGCGGGGGGGGCGAGTGAAAAACTGTTTTTT.

The chain is built from TRBV27 and TRBJ1-2; TRBD1 might be the D (6 bases). The V gene's germline CDR1 is MNHEY and CDR2 SMNVEV (reference sequence). With 6 bases removed from V and 4 bases from J, the gap between germline ends came to 12 bases. This CDR3 region has 13 residues. CDR3: CASSPGQLYGYTF. The CDR3 DNA reads as TGTGCCAGCAGCCCAGGACAGCTCTATGGCTACACCTTC.

In this sample, this clone turned up once. The rearrangement uses TRBV6-1 and TRBJ1-5; D ambiguous. CDR3 length: 16 residues. CDR1 and CDR2 from the germline V gene are MNHNS and SASEGT. V dropped 2 bases and J dropped 2 bases, with 13 bases sitting between them. The CDR3 is CASSESEGGGNQPQHF. CDR3 nucleotides: TGTGCCAGCAGTGAAAGTGAGGGCGGAGGCAATCAGCCCCAGCATTTT.

There are many counts of this clone. This rearrangement joins TRBV6-5 to TRBJ1-1; D uncertain. Germline V gene lookup returns CDR1 MNHEY and CDR2 SVGAGI. V dropped 2 bases and J dropped 1 base, with 8 bases sitting between them. The CDR3 has 14 amino acids. This chain's CDR3 is CASSYGLQNTEAFF. The CDR3 region has the DNA TGTGCCAGCAGTTACGGGCTCCAGAACACTGAAGCTTTCTTT.

V and J are TRBV9 and TRBJ2-1, with TRBD1 identical over 8 bases. CDR3 length: 16 residues. The V gene's germline CDR1 is SGDLS and CDR2 YYNGEE. Losses at the gene ends were 4 bases for V and 4 bases for J; bases not matched to a gene: 10. Written as DNA, the CDR3 is TGTGCCAGCAGCACCTCGAAATGGACAGGGTACAATGAGCAGTTCTTC. Translated, it gives CASSTSKWTGYNEQFF.

This sequence joins TRBV6-6 and TRBJ1-4; 9 bases align to TRBD1. Germline CDR1 is MNHNY and CDR2 is SVGAGI (reference sequence). There are 15 residues in the CDR3. V lost 5 bases to trimming and J lost 5 bases; unmatched junction nucleotides: 6. CDR3: CASSQLGTGNEKLFF. The CDR3 DNA reads TGTGCCAGCAGTCAACTCGGGACAGGGAATGAAAAACTGTTTTTT.

This chain links TRBV5-1 with TRBJ2-1, with D perhaps matching TRBD1 (6 bases). This CDR3 is 14 amino acids long. The germline CDR1 and CDR2 sequences are SGHRS and YFSETQ. The V gene lost 7 bases and the J gene lost 10 bases, with 21 bases spanning the gap. CDR3 sequence (DNA): TGCGCCAGCGGGATAGGACAGATCCCGGAGGAGCAGTTCTTC. Translated: CASGIGQIPEEQFF.

The rearrangement links TRBV9 to TRBJ1-5; 8 positions match TRBD1. J was trimmed by 0 bases and V by 0 bases; bases with no gene match: 5. The CDR3 loop spans 17 amino acids. Germline CDR1 SGDLS, CDR2 YYNGEE. The CDR3: CASSVGRGPYSNQPQHF. CDR3 DNA: TGTGCCAGCAGCGTAGGCAGGGGGCCTTATAGCAATCAGCCCCAGCATTTT.

This sequence joins TRBV11-2 and TRBJ2-7, with 7 bases that match TRBD1. The CDR3 length is 15 residues. V shed 3 bases and J 7 bases; nucleotides not matched to a gene: 12. CDR1 is SGHAT, CDR2 FQNNGV, per germline. In nucleotides, the CDR3 is TGTGCCAGCAGCTTCTACCCTTGGGACAGAGTGGAGCAGTACTTC. This translates into CASSFYPWDRVEQYF.

The genes are TRBV6-1 and TRBJ2-3; the D gene is possibly TRBD2 (6 bases). Per the germline V gene, CDR1 is MNHNS and CDR2 is SASEGT. There are 16 residues in the CDR3. The V and J ends lost 4 bases and 2 bases respectively, with 16 bases between them. CDR3 nucleotide sequence: TGTGCCAGCAGTGCCCCCCCGGGACTCCCCACAGATACGCAGTATTTT. Encoded protein: CASSAPPGLPTDTQYF.

J is TRBJ2-2 and V is TRBV6-5; 7 nucleotides agree with TRBD1. From germline, CDR1 is MNHEY and CDR2 SVGAGI. The CDR3 is 14 residues long. V gave up 8 bases and J gave up 7 bases; unmatched junction bases: 10. CDR3 bases: TGTGCCAGCTCATCGCATGGGGACAGCGGGGAGCTGTTTTTT. This gives the protein CASSSHGDSGELFF.

Of note for this clone: Relative to the germline gene, one junction end is altered; a read error may explain this. The CDR3 nucleotides read TGTGCTAGCAGCTTAGCAGGGAGCGGGTGGGAGACCCAGTACTTC. Encoded protein: CASSLAGSGWETQYF. The chain joins TRBV7-7 to TRBJ2-5; D is perhaps TRBD2 (6 bases). The germline V gene has CDR1 SSHAT and CDR2 FNYEAQ (reference sequence). This CDR3 region has 15 residues. The complete variable domain, with remaining parts taken from reference TRBV7-7 and TRBJ2-5, reads GAGVSQSPRYKVTKRGQDVTLRCDPISSHATLYWYQQALGQGPEFLTYFNYEAQPDKSGLPSDRFSAERPEGSISTLTIQRTEQRDSAMYRCASSLAGSGWETQYFGPGTRLLVL.